This T cell receptor beta chain was captured in a study of T cells in Graves' hyperthyroidism and ophthalmopathy. The study's findings and limits: Ophthalmopathy was told apart from stable hyperthyroidism by a 13 V-J model. Researchers found most expanded thyroid clonotypes above 0.001 in blood as well.

Germline-derived CDR1 and CDR2 are MNHEY and SVGEGT. With 7 bases clipped from V and 1 base from J, the junction kept 7 bases outside the gene matches. CDR3 length: 15 residues. As regards this clonotype: Its specificity is not known.

Researchers amplified the TCR beta CDR3 regions from RNA transcripts. The HTBI primer set drove a first-round RT-PCR of the TCR CDR3. MiXCR, run by TCRdb on the multiplex PCR reads, gives a single entry per CDR3 protein. The repertoire holds hundreds of thousands of distinct CDR3 sequences, 20% seen once, with around a third in the top ten. An approximately 9.8 ml volume of fresh peripheral blood provided the PBMCs. Material for sequencing was blood. J is TRBJ2-5 and V is TRBV6-2 or TRBV6-3; 9 bases map to TRBD2. The source of this sequence is a man aged 25 to 40 with Graves' ophthalmopathy. DNA for the CDR3: TGTGCCAGCATGTTACTAGCGGGCATCCAAGAGACCCAGTACTTC. Translated: CASMLLAGIQETQYF.